These T cell receptor beta chains were read from a single sample in a study of metastatic and nonmetastatic thyroid tumors. TCRdb re-called the PCR reads with MiXCR. This sample carries around 89,000 clones, about 16% of them seen once, and the ten largest clones take roughly 4%. The sample was blood. The receptors stem from a female donor with papillary thyroid cancer or a benign thyroid nodule (not recorded which). Some clones in this sample may be carry-over from other donors' samples. CDR3s include the opening cysteine and the closing phenylalanine or tryptophan. A D gene is named only where the DNA matches it firmly.

v_call: TRBV2
j_call: TRBJ1-3
d_call: .
cdr3_aa: CASREGLDGNTIYF

v_call: TRBV5-4
j_call: TRBJ1-2
d_call: .
cdr3_aa: CASSSAGSMGGYTF

v_call: TRBV28
j_call: TRBJ2-3
d_call: .
cdr3_aa: CASSLETDTQYF

v_call: TRBV29-1
j_call: TRBJ2-2
d_call: .
cdr3_aa: CSVGLGDPTGELFF

v_call: TRBV4-1
j_call: TRBJ2-1
d_call: TRBD2
cdr3_aa: CASSHGLSGGVYYNEQFF

v_call: TRBV4-1
j_call: TRBJ1-2
d_call: .
cdr3_aa: CASSQLIPGKPPRDYGYTF

v_call: TRBV2
j_call: TRBJ1-1
d_call: .
cdr3_aa: CASLGIRGTEAFF

v_call: TRBV6-1
j_call: TRBJ2-7
d_call: TRBD1
cdr3_aa: CASSEARDSIYYEQYF

v_call: TRBV5-4
j_call: TRBJ2-7
d_call: TRBD2
cdr3_aa: CASSSPTSGGLHEQYF

v_call: TRBV28
j_call: TRBJ2-7
d_call: .
cdr3_aa: CASSLLDYEQYF

v_call: TRBV5-4
j_call: TRBJ2-1
d_call: TRBD1
cdr3_aa: CASSLTGNHEQFF

v_call: TRBV4-2
j_call: TRBJ1-2
d_call: .
cdr3_aa: CASSQDSGGASFRGGYTF

v_call: TRBV6-2/TRBV6-3
j_call: TRBJ1-5
d_call: TRBD1
cdr3_aa: CASSTAGGSDQPQHF

v_call: TRBV7-2
j_call: TRBJ2-5
d_call: .
cdr3_aa: CASSLVPLEGETQYF

v_call: TRBV20-1
j_call: TRBJ2-7
d_call: .
cdr3_aa: CSAPHTYEQYF

v_call: TRBV6-2/TRBV6-3
j_call: TRBJ1-6
d_call: TRBD1
cdr3_aa: CASRDLGDRDDSSLHF

v_call: TRBV6-2/TRBV6-3
j_call: TRBJ1-1
d_call: .
cdr3_aa: CASSIPPDRVNTEALF

v_call: TRBV12-3/TRBV12-4
j_call: TRBJ1-4
d_call: .
cdr3_aa: CASSFGGSVGFEKLFF

v_call: TRBV28
j_call: TRBJ1-6
d_call: .
cdr3_aa: CASSPMGETNSPLHF

v_call: TRBV11-2
j_call: TRBJ2-2
d_call: .
cdr3_aa: CASSLQGVAALNTGELFF

v_call: TRBV5-8
j_call: TRBJ1-6
d_call: .
cdr3_aa: CASSLRDAGLGFPLHF

v_call: TRBV29-1
j_call: TRBJ1-2
d_call: .
cdr3_aa: CSVDTPYGYTF

v_call: TRBV7-9
j_call: TRBJ1-4
d_call: TRBD1
cdr3_aa: CASSVTGTVGEKLFF

v_call: TRBV18
j_call: TRBJ2-3
d_call: TRBD2
cdr3_aa: CASSPPIRGGPKSTDTQYF

v_call: TRBV6-2/TRBV6-3
j_call: TRBJ1-2
d_call: TRBD1
cdr3_aa: CASSTKDRAYGYTF

v_call: TRBV5-8
j_call: TRBJ1-5
d_call: .
cdr3_aa: CASSVRFSNQPQHF

v_call: TRBV24-1
j_call: TRBJ1-2
d_call: .
cdr3_aa: CATSDWAADYGYTF

v_call: TRBV7-9
j_call: TRBJ2-5
d_call: TRBD1
cdr3_aa: CATRADRALVETQYF

v_call: TRBV5-1
j_call: TRBJ2-1
d_call: .
cdr3_aa: CASSSSPGEGVYNEQFF